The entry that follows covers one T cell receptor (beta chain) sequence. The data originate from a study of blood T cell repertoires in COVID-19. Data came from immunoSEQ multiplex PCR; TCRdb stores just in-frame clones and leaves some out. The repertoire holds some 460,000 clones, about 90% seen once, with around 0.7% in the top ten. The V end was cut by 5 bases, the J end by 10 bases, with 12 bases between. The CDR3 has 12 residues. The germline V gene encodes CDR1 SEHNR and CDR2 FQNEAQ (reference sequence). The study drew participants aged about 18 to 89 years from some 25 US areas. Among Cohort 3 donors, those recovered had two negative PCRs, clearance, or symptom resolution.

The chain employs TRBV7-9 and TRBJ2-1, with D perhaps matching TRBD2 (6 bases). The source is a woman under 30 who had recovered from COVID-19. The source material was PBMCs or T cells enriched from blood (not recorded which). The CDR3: CASSPLGGEQFF. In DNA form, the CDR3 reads TGTGCCAGCAGCCCACTCGGAGGGGAGCAGTTCTTC.